The sequence of this T cell receptor beta chain was determined in a study of T cell responses to AZD1222 COVID-19 vaccine. Notes on the study in general: No day 14 peak samples; only post-peak repertoires were characterized. Vaccine-associated CD4 TCRs ranged over spike, dominating at 160-218 and 743-854.

TCRdb keeps only in-frame clones here, not all; method: immunoSEQ multiplex PCR. The sample shows about 150,000 clones, 90% to 95% of them seen only once. Germline values: CDR1 SGHRS, CDR2 YFSETQ. The CDR3 totals 17 residues. Trimming took 1 base from V and 3 from J; bases not matched to a gene: 10. As concerns this clone: Antigen specificity is unknown.

Sample: peripheral blood, taken on day 0 of AZD1222 vaccination. The sequence came from an adult in good health. The chain uses TRBV5-1 and TRBJ2-1; 7 bases map to TRBD2. CDR3 nucleotide sequence: TGCGCCAGCAGCTTGCCCACCTCGAGCGGGGTCTACAATGAGCAGTTCTTC. Its protein is CASSLPTSSGVYNEQFF. The full variable domain, in which reference TRBV5-1 and TRBJ2-1 provide the parts outside the CDR3, is KAGVTQTPRYLIKTRGQQVTLSCSPISGHRSVSWYQQTPGQGLQFLFEYFSETQRNKGNFPGRFSGRQFSNSRSEMNVSTLELGDSALYLCASSLPTSSGVYNEQFFGPGTRLTVL.